Listed below are T cell receptor beta chains from one sample, sequenced in a study of cytomegalovirus exposure and HLA in healthy donors. Some clones are missing from TCRdb's copy, which holds only in-frame ones; the method was immunoSEQ multiplex PCR. The sample includes about 140,000 clones, roughly two thirds of them seen just once. The material sequenced was PBMCs. The receptors derive from a woman in her forties in good health and CMV-seronegative. Each CDR3 is given with its conserved first and last residue. Fields, in order: CDR3 length, V gene, CDR3 protein.

CDR3 length: 14; V gene: TRBV27; CDR3 protein: CASSPQGGEQPQHF
CDR3 length: 14; V gene: TRBV6-5; CDR3 protein: CASSYSGQYNEQFF
CDR3 length: 18; V gene: TRBV29-1; CDR3 protein: CSVEDELAGGSSTDTQYF
CDR3 length: 15; V gene: TRBV6-1; CDR3 protein: CASSEATSVGGEQFF
CDR3 length: 19; V gene: TRBV4-3; CDR3 protein: CASSHRAGGASGGNNEQFF
CDR3 length: 15; V gene: TRBV7-9; CDR3 protein: CSSSLGGLKNTEAFF
CDR3 length: 14; V gene: TRBV6-6; CDR3 protein: CASSSTGWGTEAFF
CDR3 length: 14; V gene: TRBV19; CDR3 protein: CASSTEAGNQPQHF
CDR3 length: 14; V gene: TRBV6-6; CDR3 protein: CASSPGTGFPEAFF
CDR3 length: 14; V gene: TRBV5-1; CDR3 protein: CASSTGDGANVLTF
CDR3 length: 12; V gene: TRBV29-1; CDR3 protein: CSAHRGRETQYF
CDR3 length: 16; V gene: TRBV6-5; CDR3 protein: CASSSFTSGGYNEQFF
CDR3 length: 14; V gene: TRBV13; CDR3 protein: CASRPDRARTEAFF
CDR3 length: 13; V gene: TRBV6-5; CDR3 protein: CASSPSQGNTIYF
CDR3 length: 13; V gene: TRBV29-1; CDR3 protein: CSVAVRVWSGYTF
CDR3 length: 14; V gene: TRBV6-1; CDR3 protein: CASSLSGANYGYTF
CDR3 length: 14; V gene: TRBV7-2; CDR3 protein: CASSLAGVRGGYTF
CDR3 length: 13; V gene: TRBV15; CDR3 protein: CATSPDMNTEAFF
CDR3 length: 12; V gene: TRBV7-9; CDR3 protein: CASSRSNTEAFF
CDR3 length: 17; V gene: TRBV4-1; CDR3 protein: CASSQAPTGTKGGELFF
CDR3 length: 15; V gene: TRBV5-6; CDR3 protein: CASSRRGQGYQPQHF
CDR3 length: 15; V gene: TRBV28; CDR3 protein: CASSLTGRLGNTIYF
CDR3 length: 17; V gene: TRBV5-1; CDR3 protein: CASSLDSRLNLNTEAFF
CDR3 length: 18; V gene: TRBV4-1; CDR3 protein: CASSHPTGGLSGANVLTF